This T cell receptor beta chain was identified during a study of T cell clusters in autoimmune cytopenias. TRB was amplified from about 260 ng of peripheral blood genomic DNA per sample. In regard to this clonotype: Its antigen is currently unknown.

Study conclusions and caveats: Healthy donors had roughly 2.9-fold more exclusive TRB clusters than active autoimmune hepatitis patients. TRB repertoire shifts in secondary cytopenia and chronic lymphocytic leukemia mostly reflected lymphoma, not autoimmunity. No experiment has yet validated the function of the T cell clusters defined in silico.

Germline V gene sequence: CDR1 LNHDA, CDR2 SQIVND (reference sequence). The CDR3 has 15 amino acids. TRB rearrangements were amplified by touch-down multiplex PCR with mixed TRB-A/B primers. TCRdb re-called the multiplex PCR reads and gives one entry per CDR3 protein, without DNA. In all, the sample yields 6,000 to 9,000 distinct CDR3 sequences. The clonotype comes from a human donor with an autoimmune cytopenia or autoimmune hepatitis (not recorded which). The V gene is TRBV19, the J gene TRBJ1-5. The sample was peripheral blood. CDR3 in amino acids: CASSIGRFSNQPQHF. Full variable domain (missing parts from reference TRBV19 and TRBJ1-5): DGGITQSPKYLFRKEGQNVTLSCEQNLNHDAMYWYRQDPGQGLRLIYYSQIVNDFQKGDIAEGYSVSREKKESFPLTVTSAQKNPTAFYLCASSIGRFSNQPQHFGDGTRLSIL.